This TCR beta chain was observed in a study of T cells during gluten challenge in celiac disease (TCRdb year 2017). Looking at the study overall: Blood was collected at baseline, day 6 and day 14 of the challenge, whereas duodenal biopsies were collected at baseline and day 14. On the Illumina MiSeq, paired-end 250 bp sequencing was performed for single-cell libraries and paired-end 300 bp sequencing was performed for bulk libraries.

Trimming at the junction amounts to 1 base on V and 10 bases on J, and the germline ends lie 17 bases apart. CDR3 length: 15 amino acids, cysteine to phenylalanine. Only the CDR3 DNA stays, 45 bases, in frame from base 1. CDR1 and CDR2 were assigned from the germline V gene (reference sequence) as LNHDA and SQIVND. For blood cells, the gate was set on tetramer-binding CD4+ effector-memory gut-homing T cells, defined as CD3+, CD45RA-, CD62L- and integrin beta7+, with lineage markers excluded. To study recall of gluten-specific T cells, treated celiac disease patients who were on a gluten-free diet went through a 14-day oral dietary gluten challenge. Sorting was performed on an Aria II cell sorter as single cells, and bulk sorting was additionally performed when tetramer-positive cells were relatively numerous. Peripheral blood mononuclear cells were isolated using Ficoll density gradient centrifugation and were cryopreserved prior to staining. Before tetramer-binding CD4+ T cells were sorted, thawed cells were stained with a pool of PE-conjugated HLA-DQ:gluten tetramers that present immunodominant gluten epitopes. After HLA-DQ:gluten tetramer staining, the blood samples went through tetramer-based enrichment.

Receptor libraries were prepared by 5' RACE. TCRdb names Illumina MiSeq as the instrument used. A modified SMART protocol was used to prepare bulk TCR libraries. As for the authors' bioinformatics: Selected pRESTO steps were used for read preprocessing, and IMGT/HighV-QUEST was used to assign V, D, J genes and CDR3 junctions. Bulk sequences were retained only if found in at least two replicates with 10 or more cumulative reads. Repertoire diversity was estimated with an undersampling-corrected Shannon index in samples with more than 20 cells. In-frame beta chains were kept once TCRdb had trimmed the public reads at Q25 with fastp and called clones with MiXCR. Entries are consolidated by CDR3 protein sequence, retaining the most common genes and DNA. V and J calls and clone size were set by TCRdb, not the authors. The sample yields roughly 200 distinct CDR3 sequences; approximately 18% were counted once. The ten most abundant clones make up about three fifths of the sample.

Study-level results and caveats: Bulk sequencing of challenge samples was performed for only a couple of patients with many gluten-specific T cells. Circulating gluten-specific T cells peaked on day 6, and the day-6 repertoire appeared to consist largely of expanded preexisting memory clonotypes. Across the 7 patients, about 12-45% of single-cell TCR-alpha/beta clonotypes seen at the latest time point had also been present at baseline, compared with about 51-56% in the bulk data. Clonal expansion rose on day 6, as shown by reduced sample-corrected Shannon diversity of circulating gluten-specific T cells.

This clonotype is characterized as large (0.1 to 1%). No quality values exist for individual bases; no much larger clone is one base distant. The receptor's source is a male donor with celiac disease. The chain joins TRBV19 to TRBJ2-1, and the D gene may be TRBD1, 5 bases matching. This specimen was gluten-specific CD4+ T cells sorted from blood using tetramers, taken at baseline or on day 6, 14 or 28 of gluten challenge (not recorded which). This receptor carries the CDR3 CASSIVSTWGLEQFF. The DNA sequence follows: TGTGCCAGTAGTATAGTAAGTACCTGGGGCCTCGAGCAGTTCTTC.